Here is one T cell receptor beta chain with its context. This specimen includes other DNA sequences encoding the same CDR3. This sample is part of a study of blood T cell repertoires in COVID-19. Study-level information: Collection of acute and convalescent COVID-19 samples took place in the United States, Italy and Spain.

Trimming shortened V by 4 bases and J by 0 bases, and 10 bases separated the two germline ends. The CDR3 runs 15 residues. The germline gives CDR1 SNHLY, CDR2 FYNNEI. Original methodology: Amplification of reference gene primers provided the estimated nucleated cell counts. Method: immunoSEQ multiplex PCR; TCRdb's copy keeps in-frame clones and lacks some. V, J and clone size were drawn from that table, and D and trimming were deduced from the DNA. Here the sample spans fewer than 250,000 clones, 75% to 90% being singletons. This TCR came from a man between 25 and 39 years old with acute or convalescent COVID-19. Source material: peripheral blood. The chain combines TRBV2 with TRBJ1-5; TRBD1 might be the D (5 bases). The CDR3 DNA is TGTGCCAGCAGTGTACGGGGGAATAGCAATCAGCCCCAGCATTTT. Its protein product is CASSVRGNSNQPQHF.